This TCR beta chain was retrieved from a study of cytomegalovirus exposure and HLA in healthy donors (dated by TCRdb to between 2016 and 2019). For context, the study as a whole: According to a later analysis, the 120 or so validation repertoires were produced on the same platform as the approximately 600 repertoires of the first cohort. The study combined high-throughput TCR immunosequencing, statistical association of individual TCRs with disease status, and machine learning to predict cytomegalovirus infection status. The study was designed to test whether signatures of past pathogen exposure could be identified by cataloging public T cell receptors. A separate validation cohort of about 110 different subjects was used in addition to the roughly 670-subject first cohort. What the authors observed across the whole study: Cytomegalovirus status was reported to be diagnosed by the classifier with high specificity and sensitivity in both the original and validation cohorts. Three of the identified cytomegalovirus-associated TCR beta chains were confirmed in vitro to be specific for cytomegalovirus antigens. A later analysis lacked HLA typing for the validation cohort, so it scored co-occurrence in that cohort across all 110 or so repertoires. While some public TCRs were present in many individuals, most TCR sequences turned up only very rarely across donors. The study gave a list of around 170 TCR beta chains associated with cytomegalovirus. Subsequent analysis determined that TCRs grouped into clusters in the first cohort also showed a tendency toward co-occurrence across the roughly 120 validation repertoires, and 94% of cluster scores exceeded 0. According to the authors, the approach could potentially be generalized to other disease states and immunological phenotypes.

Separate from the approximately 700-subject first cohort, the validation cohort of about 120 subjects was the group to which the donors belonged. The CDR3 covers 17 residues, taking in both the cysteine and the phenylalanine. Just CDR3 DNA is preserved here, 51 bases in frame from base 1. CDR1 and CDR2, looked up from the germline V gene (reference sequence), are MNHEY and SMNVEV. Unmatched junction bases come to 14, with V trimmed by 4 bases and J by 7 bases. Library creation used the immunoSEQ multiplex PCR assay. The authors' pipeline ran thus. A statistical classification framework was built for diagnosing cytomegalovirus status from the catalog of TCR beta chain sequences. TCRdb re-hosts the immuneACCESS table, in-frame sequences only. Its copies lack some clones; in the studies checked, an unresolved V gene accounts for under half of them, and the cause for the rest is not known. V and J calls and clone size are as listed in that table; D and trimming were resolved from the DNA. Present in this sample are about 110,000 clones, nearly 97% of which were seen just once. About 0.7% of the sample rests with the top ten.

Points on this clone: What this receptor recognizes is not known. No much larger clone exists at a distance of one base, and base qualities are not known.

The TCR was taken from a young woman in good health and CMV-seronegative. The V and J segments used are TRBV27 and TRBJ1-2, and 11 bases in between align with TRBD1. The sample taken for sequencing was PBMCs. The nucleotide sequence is TGTGCCAGCAGTTCACCGGGACAGGGGGAGAGAAATCGTGGCTACACCTTC. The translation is CASSSPGQGERNRGYTF.